This passage covers 23 T cell receptor beta chains from one sample sequenced in a study of T cell responses to AZD1222 COVID-19 vaccine. Data came from immunoSEQ multiplex PCR; TCRdb stores just in-frame clones and leaves some out. This sample has tens of thousands of clones, with 70% to 90% found just once. The starting material was peripheral blood, obtained on day 0 of AZD1222 vaccination. These receptors came from an adult in good health.

The chain recombines TRBV1 with TRBJ1-3. TRBV1 is flagged as a pseudogene. The CDR3 length is 16 residues. The CDR3 sequence is CTSSSQGASHGNTIYF. The CDR3 nucleotides are TGCACCAGCAGCAGCCAAGGCGCTAGCCATGGAAACACCATATATTTT.

This clone was picked up a small number of times. This rearrangement joins TRBV12-3 or TRBV12-4 to TRBJ1-1; no clear D gene. This CDR3 is 13 amino acids long. V lost 6 bases to trimming and J lost 5 bases, with 13 bases between them. The CDR3 DNA reads as TGTGCCAGCAGCCGGACGCGTAGGACTGAAGCTTTCTTT. Translation: CASSRTRRTEAFF.

This clone came up once. The chain combines TRBV4-2 with TRBJ1-4; 10 bases are shared with TRBD1. V gave up 0 bases and J gave up 6 bases; unmatched junction bases: 16. The germline gives CDR1 LGHNA, CDR2 YNFKEQ. The CDR3 runs 20 residues. CDR3 DNA: TGTGCCAGCAGCCAAGATTCTTCGAGGGGCCTAGGACAGGGGGATGAAAAACTGTTTTTT. This sequence encodes CASSQDSSRGLGQGDEKLFF.

This clone was seen only once. The V and J genes are TRBV20-1 and TRBJ1-4; possibly TRBD1 for D (5 bases). Trimming left V 3 bases short and J 10 bases short, with 15 bases between. This CDR3 region has 13 residues. Per germline, CDR1 DFQATT and CDR2 SNEGSKA (reference sequence). The CDR3 sequence is CSASGRVGGKLFF. As DNA, the CDR3 is TGCAGTGCTAGTGGCAGGGTCGGAGGAAAACTGTTTTTT.

The chain is built from TRBV14 and TRBJ1-1, with a weak D call TRBD1 (5 bases). Trimming cost V 4 bases and J 4 bases, with 16 bases left between them. The germline CDR1 and CDR2 sequences are SGHDN and FVKESK. This CDR3 comprises 15 residues. CDR3 sequence: CASSLRGGAGTEAFF. In nucleotides, the CDR3 is TGTGCCAGCAGCCTCCGGGGGGGAGCGGGCACTGAAGCTTTCTTT.

This sequence joins TRBV7-9 and TRBJ2-3; 7 bases align to TRBD2. The CDR3 is 16 residues long. The germline V gene has CDR1 SEHNR and CDR2 FQNEAQ (reference sequence). J was trimmed by 3 bases and V by 0 bases; bases with no gene match: 6. As DNA, the CDR3 is TGTGCCAGCAGCTTAGCGGGGGGGACCCGTACAGATACGCAGTATTTT. Its translation: CASSLAGGTRTDTQYF.

This chain joins TRBV5-1 and TRBJ1-6; possibly TRBD1 for D (5 bases). The length of the CDR3 is 16 residues. CDR1 and CDR2 (germline): SGHRS, YFSETQ. The V and J ends lost 2 bases and 0 bases respectively, with 9 bases between them. DNA for the CDR3: TGCGCCAGCAGCTTTGGGGGGAGCTCCTATAATTCACCCCTCCACTTT. It specifies CASSFGGSSYNSPLHF.

The chain is built from TRBV6-6 and TRBJ1-5; the D gene is possibly TRBD1 (5 bases). The CDR3 sequence is 15 residues long. Germline CDR1 reads MNHNY; CDR2 reads SVGAGI (reference sequence). Trimming removed 6 bases from V and 0 bases from J, with 12 bases in between. CDR3 loop: CASSLDSYSNQPQHF. The DNA of the CDR3 is TGTGCCAGCAGCCTCGACAGTTATAGCAATCAGCCCCAGCATTTT.

The CDR3 reads CSASGVSYNSPLHF. The CDR3, as DNA: TGCAGTGCTAGTGGGGTCTCCTATAATTCACCCCTCCACTTT. J is TRBJ1-6 and V is TRBV20-1; the D is unclear. V was pared by 3 bases and J by 0 bases, with 6 bases between. In germline, CDR1 is DFQATT, CDR2 SNEGSKA (reference sequence). The CDR3 extends over 14 amino acids.

This sequence joins TRBV5-1 and TRBJ1-4; the D gene is possibly TRBD1 (6 bases). V was shortened by 4 bases and J by 0 bases, with 13 bases between the two germline ends. Germline CDR1 and CDR2: SGHRS and YFSETQ. The CDR3 contains 16 residues. As DNA, the CDR3 is TGCGCCAGCAGCAACTGGGACACTGCAACTAATGAAAAACTGTTTTTT. Its protein is CASSNWDTATNEKLFF.

V gene TRBV11-2 combines with J gene TRBJ2-2; D possibly corresponds to TRBD2 (6 bases). This CDR3 spans 16 amino acids. Germline V gene lookup returns CDR1 SGHAT and CDR2 FQNNGV. Trimming took off 2 bases at V and 2 bases at J, with 12 bases between the two ends. The CDR3 nucleotides read TGTGCCAGCAGCTTAAATCGGGGGTCCAACACCGGGGAGCTGTTTTTT. It is translated as CASSLNRGSNTGELFF. The whole variable domain, remainder taken from reference TRBV11-2 and TRBJ2-2, is EAGVAQSPRYKIIEKRQSVAFWCNPISGHATLYWYQQILGQGPKLLIQFQNNGVVDDSQLPKDRFSAERLKGVDSTLKIQPAKLEDSAVYLCASSLNRGSNTGELFFGEGSRLTVL.

This rearrangement joins TRBV19 to TRBJ1-4; no definite D call. V was cut by 3 bases and J by 7 bases, with 12 bases left in between. The CDR3 length is 14 residues. Per the germline V gene, CDR1 is LNHDA and CDR2 is SQIVND (reference sequence). This CDR3 reads CASSISQQPEKLFF. In nucleotides, the CDR3 is TGTGCCAGTAGTATTAGCCAGCAGCCTGAAAAACTGTTTTTT.

This chain links TRBV5-1 with TRBJ2-7; 9 nucleotides line up with TRBD2. The V gene end was trimmed by 1 base and the J gene end by 7 bases; junction bases not matched to a gene: 9. The CDR3 is 15 residues long. Germline assignment: CDR1 SGHRS and CDR2 YFSETQ. CDR3 nucleotide sequence: TGCGCCAGCAGCTTGAGTATCGCGGGAGGGCGGGAGCAGTACTTC. This translates into CASSLSIAGGREQYF.

The chain employs TRBV19 and TRBJ1-6; D is perhaps TRBD1 (5 bases). Germline V gene lookup returns CDR1 LNHDA and CDR2 SQIVND (reference sequence). Deletions cut 2 bases from V and 9 bases from J, with 8 bases between. The CDR3 runs 13 residues. CDR3 residues: CASSIPGFSPLHF. The CDR3 region has the DNA TGTGCCAGTAGTATACCAGGGTTTTCACCCCTCCACTTT.

The rearrangement uses TRBV30 and TRBJ2-4, with TRBD1 matching over 9 bases. CDR3 size: 11 residues. V gave up 3 bases and J gave up 9 bases; unmatched junction bases: 0. Germline V gene lookup returns CDR1 GTSNPN and CDR2 SVGIG (reference sequence). The CDR3 region is CAWRTGGIQYF. CDR3 DNA sequence: TGTGCCTGGAGGACAGGGGGCATTCAGTACTTC.

The rearrangement joins TRBV11-2 to TRBJ1-2; possible D gene TRBD1, 5 bases. Germline CDR1 is SGHAT and CDR2 is FQNNGV. The CDR3 runs 11 residues. Trimming stripped 5 bases from V and 7 bases from J, with 8 bases between. In DNA, the CDR3 is TGTGCCAGCAGCGCCAGGGTTGGCTACACCTTC. It is translated as CASSARVGYTF.

The sample holds one count of this clone. This chain uses TRBV4-2 with TRBJ1-2, with 7 bases aligning to TRBD1. After removal of 4 bases from V and 1 base from J, the junction contained 9 bases not matched to a gene. The CDR3 totals 16 residues. Germline assignment: CDR1 LGHNA and CDR2 YNFKEQ. CDR3 in DNA: TGTGCCAGCAGCCCAGGGGGGACAGCCTATAACTATGGCTACACCTTC. It translates to CASSPGGTAYNYGYTF.

The chain joins TRBV11-2 to TRBJ2-1; the D gene is possibly TRBD2 (7 bases). CDR1 and CDR2 from the germline V gene are SGHAT and FQNNGV. V lost 1 base and J 6 bases, leaving 13 bases between the germline ends. The CDR3 has 15 amino acids. The CDR3 protein is CASSLGGGHTNEQFF. In DNA form, the CDR3 reads TGTGCCAGCAGCTTAGGCGGGGGACACACCAATGAGCAGTTCTTC.

This chain links TRBV24-1 with TRBJ2-5, with 8 bases matching TRBD2. This CDR3 contains 15 residues. Germline CDR1 reads KGHDR; CDR2 reads SFDVKD. J lost 4 bases, V lost 5 bases, and 8 bases had no gene match. The CDR3: CATSVSGTRGETQYF. CDR3 coding DNA: TGTGCCACCAGTGTCTCGGGGACTAGGGGAGAGACCCAGTACTTC.

The chain has TRBV7-2 and TRBJ2-7; 13 nucleotides line up with TRBD2. Germline loops: CDR1 SGHTA, CDR2 FQGNSA. V gave up 5 bases and J gave up 0 bases; unmatched junction bases: 1. This CDR3 contains 15 residues. CDR3 DNA: TGTGCCAGCAGCCGGACTAGCGGGAGCTCCTACGAGCAGTACTTC. It is translated as CASSRTSGSSYEQYF.

The V and J genes are TRBV20-1 and TRBJ1-2, with D unresolved. From germline, CDR1 is DFQATT and CDR2 SNEGSKA (reference sequence). The V and J ends lost 8 bases and 6 bases respectively, with 10 bases between them. The CDR3 runs 10 residues. CDR3 bases: TGCAGTACGGTGGGAGATGGCTACACCTTC. Its protein product is CSTVGDGYTF.

The chain has TRBV19 and TRBJ1-4; D gene uncertain. Trimming took 5 bases from V and 0 from J, leaving 10 bases between them. The germline V gene has CDR1 LNHDA and CDR2 SQIVND (reference sequence). This CDR3 spans 15 amino acids. The CDR3 here is CASSFEAATNEKLFF. The CDR3 DNA is TGTGCCAGTAGTTTCGAGGCCGCAACTAATGAAAAACTGTTTTTT.

The chain carries TRBV5-1 and TRBJ2-3; 7 bases agree with TRBD1. Germline V lookup: CDR1 SGHRS, CDR2 YFSETQ. V was pared by 2 bases and J by 0 bases, with 3 bases of the junction left unmatched. The CDR3 covers 15 residues. CDR3 in amino acids: CASSLSRGSTDTQYF. DNA for the CDR3: TGCGCCAGCAGCTTAAGCAGGGGGAGCACAGATACGCAGTATTTT.